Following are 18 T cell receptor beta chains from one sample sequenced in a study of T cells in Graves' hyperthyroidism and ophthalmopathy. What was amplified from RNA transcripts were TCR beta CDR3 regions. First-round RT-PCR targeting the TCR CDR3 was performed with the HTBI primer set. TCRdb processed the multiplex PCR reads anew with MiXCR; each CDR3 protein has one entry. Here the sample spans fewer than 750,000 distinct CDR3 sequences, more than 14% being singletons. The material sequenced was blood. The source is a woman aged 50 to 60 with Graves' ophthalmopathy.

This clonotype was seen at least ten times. The CDR3 nucleotides are TGCGCCAGCAGCGTGAGCGGGAGCTCCGCAGATACGCAGTATTTT. It codes for CASSVSGSSADTQYF. This chain links TRBV5-1 with TRBJ2-3, with 8 positions matching TRBD2. Per the germline V gene, CDR1 is SGHRS and CDR2 is YFSETQ. With V trimmed by 4 bases and J by 4 bases, 8 bases remained unmatched. This CDR3 has 15 amino acids. Full variable domain (outside the CDR3, taken from reference TRBV5-1 and TRBJ2-3): KAGVTQTPRYLIKTRGQQVTLSCSPISGHRSVSWYQQTPGQGLQFLFEYFSETQRNKGNFPGRFSGRQFSNSRSEMNVSTLELGDSALYLCASSVSGSSADTQYFGPGTRLTVL.

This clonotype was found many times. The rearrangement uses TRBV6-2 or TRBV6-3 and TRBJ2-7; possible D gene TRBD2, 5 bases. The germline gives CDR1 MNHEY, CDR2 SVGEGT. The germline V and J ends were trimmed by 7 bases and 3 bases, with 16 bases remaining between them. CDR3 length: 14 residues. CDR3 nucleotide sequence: TGTGCCAGCACCTCGGGCGGGTACCACTACGAGCAGTACTTC. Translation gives CASTSGGYHYEQYF.

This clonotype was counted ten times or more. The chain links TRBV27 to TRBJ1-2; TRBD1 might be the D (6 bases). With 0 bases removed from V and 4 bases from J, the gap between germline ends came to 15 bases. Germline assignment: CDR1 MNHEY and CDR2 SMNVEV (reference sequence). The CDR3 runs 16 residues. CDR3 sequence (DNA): TGTGCCAGCAGTTTATCTTCAGGGGAGAAGACCTATGGCTACACCTTC. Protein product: CASSLSSGEKTYGYTF.

CDR3 coding DNA: TGTGCCAGCAGCTGGACACTAGCGGGAGGGCCCGATACGCAGTATTTT. This gives the protein CASSWTLAGGPDTQYF. The chain carries TRBV7-9 and TRBJ2-3; TRBD2 matches at 13 bases. The J segment lost 6 bases and the V segment lost 4 bases, leaving 7 bases of the junction unmatched. The length of the CDR3 is 16 residues. Germline V lookup: CDR1 SEHNR, CDR2 FQNEAQ (reference sequence).

CDR3 in DNA: TGCAGTGCTAGTATTGCGGGTAGTCCAGATACGCAGTATTTT. Its protein product is CSASIAGSPDTQYF. This chain connects TRBV20-1 to TRBJ2-3; a weak D match, TRBD2 (5 bases). Looked up from germline, CDR1 is DFQATT and CDR2 is SNEGSKA (reference sequence). The V and J ends lost 3 bases and 4 bases respectively, with 14 bases between them. The CDR3 sequence is 14 residues long.

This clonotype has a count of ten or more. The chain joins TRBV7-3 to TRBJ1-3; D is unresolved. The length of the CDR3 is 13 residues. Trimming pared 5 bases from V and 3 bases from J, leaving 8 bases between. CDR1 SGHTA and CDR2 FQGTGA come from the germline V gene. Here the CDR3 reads CASSPQDGNTIYF. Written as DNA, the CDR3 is TGTGCCAGCAGCCCACAAGATGGAAACACCATATATTTT.

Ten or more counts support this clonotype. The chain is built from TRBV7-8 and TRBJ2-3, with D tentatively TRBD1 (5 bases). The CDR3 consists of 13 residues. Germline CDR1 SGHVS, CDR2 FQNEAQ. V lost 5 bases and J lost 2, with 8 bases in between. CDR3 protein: CASSRQFTDTQYF. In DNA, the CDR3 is TGTGCCAGCAGCCGACAGTTCACAGATACGCAGTATTTT. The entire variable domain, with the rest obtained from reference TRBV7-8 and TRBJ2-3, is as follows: GAGVSQSPRYKVAKRGQDVALRCDPISGHVSLFWYQQALGQGPEFLTYFQNEAQLDKSGLPSDRFFAERPEGSVSTLKIQRTQQEDSAVYLCASSRQFTDTQYFGPGTRLTVL.

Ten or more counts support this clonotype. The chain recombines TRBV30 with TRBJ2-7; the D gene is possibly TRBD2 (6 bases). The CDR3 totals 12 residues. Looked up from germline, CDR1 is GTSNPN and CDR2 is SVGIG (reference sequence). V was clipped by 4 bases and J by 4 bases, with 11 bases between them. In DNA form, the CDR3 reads TGTGCCTGGACCCCCGGGGGTTACGAGCAGTACTTC. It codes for CAWTPGGYEQYF. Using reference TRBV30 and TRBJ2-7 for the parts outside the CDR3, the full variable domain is SQTIHQWPATLVQPVGSPLSLECTVEGTSNPNLYWYRQAAGRGLQLLFYSVGIGQISSEVPQNLSASRPQDRQFILSSKKLLLSDSGFYLCAWTPGGYEQYFGPGTRLTVT.

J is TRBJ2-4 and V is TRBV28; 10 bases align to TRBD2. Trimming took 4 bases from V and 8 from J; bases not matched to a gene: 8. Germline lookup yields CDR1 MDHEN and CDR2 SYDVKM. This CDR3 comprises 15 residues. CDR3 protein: CASSSAGGGRDIQYF. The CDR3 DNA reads TGTGCCAGCAGTTCAGCGGGGGGGGGGAGAGACATTCAGTACTTC. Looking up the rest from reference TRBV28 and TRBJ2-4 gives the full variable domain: DVKVTQSSRYLVKRTGEKVFLECVQDMDHENMFWYRQDPGLGLRLIYFSYDVKMKEKGDIPEGYSVSREKKERFSLILESASTNQTSMYLCASSSAGGGRDIQYFGAGTRLSVL.

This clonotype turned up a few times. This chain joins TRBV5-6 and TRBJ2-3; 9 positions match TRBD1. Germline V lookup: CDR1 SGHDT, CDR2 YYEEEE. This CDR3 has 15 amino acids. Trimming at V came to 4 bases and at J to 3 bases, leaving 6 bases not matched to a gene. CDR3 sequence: CASSPDRGLTDTQYF. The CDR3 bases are TGTGCCAGCAGCCCGGACAGGGGATTGACAGATACGCAGTATTTT.

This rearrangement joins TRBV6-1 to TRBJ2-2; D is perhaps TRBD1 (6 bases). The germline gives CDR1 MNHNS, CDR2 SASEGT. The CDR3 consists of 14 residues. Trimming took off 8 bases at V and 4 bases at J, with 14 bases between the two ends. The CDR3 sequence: CASGNTGSTGELFF. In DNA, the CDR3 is TGTGCCAGCGGGAATACAGGGAGCACCGGGGAGCTGTTTTTT.

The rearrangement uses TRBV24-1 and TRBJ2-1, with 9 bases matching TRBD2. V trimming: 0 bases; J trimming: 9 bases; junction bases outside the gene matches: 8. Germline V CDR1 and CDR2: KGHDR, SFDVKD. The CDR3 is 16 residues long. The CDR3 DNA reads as TGTGCCACCAGTGATTTGCCCAGCGGGAGGATGGTTGAGCAGTTCTTC. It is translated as CATSDLPSGRMVEQFF.

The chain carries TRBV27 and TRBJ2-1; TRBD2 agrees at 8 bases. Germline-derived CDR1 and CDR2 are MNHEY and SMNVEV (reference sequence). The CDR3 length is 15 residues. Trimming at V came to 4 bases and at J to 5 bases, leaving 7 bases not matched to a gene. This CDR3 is CASSSGGTGNNEQFF. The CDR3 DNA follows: TGTGCCAGCAGTTCGGGAGGGACTGGAAACAATGAGCAGTTCTTC.

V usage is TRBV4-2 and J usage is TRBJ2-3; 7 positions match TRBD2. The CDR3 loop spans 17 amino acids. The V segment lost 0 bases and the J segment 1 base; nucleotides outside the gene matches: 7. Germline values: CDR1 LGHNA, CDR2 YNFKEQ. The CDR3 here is CASSQESGREGTDTQYF. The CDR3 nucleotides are TGTGCCAGCAGCCAAGAGTCGGGCCGGGAGGGCACAGATACGCAGTATTTT.

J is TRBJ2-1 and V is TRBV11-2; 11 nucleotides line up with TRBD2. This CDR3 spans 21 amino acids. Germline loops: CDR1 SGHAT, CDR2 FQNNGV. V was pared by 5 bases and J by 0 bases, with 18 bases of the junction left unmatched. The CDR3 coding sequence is TGTGCCAGCAGCCGATGGACTAGCGGGCGGATCAGCGGAAGCTCCTACAATGAGCAGTTCTTC. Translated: CASSRWTSGRISGSSYNEQFF. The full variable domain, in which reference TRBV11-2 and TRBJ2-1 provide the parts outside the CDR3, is EAGVAQSPRYKIIEKRQSVAFWCNPISGHATLYWYQQILGQGPKLLIQFQNNGVVDDSQLPKDRFSAERLKGVDSTLKIQPAKLEDSAVYLCASSRWTSGRISGSSYNEQFFGPGTRLTVL.

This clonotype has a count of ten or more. The CDR3 loop reads CASRDYSNQPQHF. The DNA of the CDR3 is TGTGCCAGCAGAGACTATAGCAATCAGCCCCAGCATTTT. The chain employs TRBV12-3 or TRBV12-4 and TRBJ1-5; D is ambiguous. The CDR3 covers 13 residues. Trimming left V 6 bases short and J 0 bases short, with 6 bases between.

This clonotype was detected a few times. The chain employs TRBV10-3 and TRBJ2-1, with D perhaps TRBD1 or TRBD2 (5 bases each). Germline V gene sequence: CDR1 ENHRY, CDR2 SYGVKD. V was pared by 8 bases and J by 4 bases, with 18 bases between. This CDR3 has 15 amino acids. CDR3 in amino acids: CAIQFGAEVYNEQFF. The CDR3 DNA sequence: TGTGCCATCCAGTTTGGGGCGGAGGTTTACAATGAGCAGTTCTTC.

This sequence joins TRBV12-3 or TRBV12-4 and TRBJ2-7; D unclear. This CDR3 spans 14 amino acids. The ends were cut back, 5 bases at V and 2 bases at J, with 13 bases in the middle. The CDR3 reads CASSEGLVPYEQYF. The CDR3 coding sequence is TGTGCCAGCAGTGAAGGGCTAGTCCCCTACGAGCAGTACTTC.